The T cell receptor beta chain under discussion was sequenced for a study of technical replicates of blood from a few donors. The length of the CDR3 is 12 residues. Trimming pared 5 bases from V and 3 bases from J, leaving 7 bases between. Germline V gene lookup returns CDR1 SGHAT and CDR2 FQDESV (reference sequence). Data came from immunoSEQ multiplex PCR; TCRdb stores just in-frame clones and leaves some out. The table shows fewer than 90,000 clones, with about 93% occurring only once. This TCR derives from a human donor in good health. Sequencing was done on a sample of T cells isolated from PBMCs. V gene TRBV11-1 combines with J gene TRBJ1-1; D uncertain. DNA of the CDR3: TGTGCCAGCAGCGAGAGGGACACTGAAGCTTTCTTT. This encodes CASSERDTEAFF.